Shown below are 17 T cell receptor beta chains from a single sample sequenced in a study of CD8+ T cells in alopecia areata (dated by TCRdb to between 2017 and 2018). Receptor amplification or capture employed the immunoSEQ multiplex PCR assay. RNA was extracted from all samples and reverse transcribed into cDNA as template for TCR sequencing. The source is immuneACCESS, and TCRdb retained only in-frame sequences with V and J called. Part of the clones is not carried over; for the studies checked, unresolved V genes explain less than half of this, and the remainder is unexplained. Across this sample there are over 85,000 clones, with 41% seen only once. Clones ranked in the top ten supply roughly 1.3% of the sample. The specimen sequenced was CD4+ T cells sorted from blood. All receptors derive from a human donor with alopecia areata.

The chain employs TRBV18 and TRBJ1-5; 9 nucleotides line up with TRBD1. CDR1 and CDR2 from the germline V gene are KGHSH and LQKENI. V was clipped by 3 bases and J by 3 bases; unmatched bases: 6. This CDR3 is built from 16 residues. The CDR3 DNA follows: TGTGCCAGCTCACCGAGAAGACAGGGGGTCAATCAGCCCCAGCATTTT. Translating it yields CASSPRRQGVNQPQHF.

The chain joins TRBV29-1 to TRBJ1-1; D remains unclear. The CDR3 length is 12 residues. Germline V gene sequence: CDR1 SQVTM, CDR2 ANQGSEA. Trimming took off 7 bases at V and 6 bases at J, with 15 bases between the two ends. The chain's CDR3 is CSAKGRSAEAFF. CDR3 DNA sequence: TGCAGCGCAAAGGGCCGTTCGGCTGAAGCTTTCTTT.

J is TRBJ2-5 and V is TRBV6-6, with D hard to call. The germline V gene has CDR1 MNHNY and CDR2 SVGAGI (reference sequence). The V and J ends lost 2 bases and 5 bases respectively, with 12 bases between them. The CDR3 has 14 amino acids. DNA of the CDR3: TGTGCCAGCAGTTACCCGGAAGAGTTTGAGACCCAGTACTTC. Translated: CASSYPEEFETQYF.

This clone was seen repeatedly, ten times or more. The rearrangement uses TRBV29-1 and TRBJ2-3, with TRBD2 identical over 8 bases. Trimming took 6 bases from V and 4 from J; bases not matched to a gene: 0. CDR3 length: 11 residues. CDR1 is SQVTM and CDR2 is ANQGSEA in the germline V gene. The CDR3 coding sequence is TGCAGCGTGACTAGCGCAGATACGCAGTATTTT. Its translation is CSVTSADTQYF.

The chain uses TRBV27 and TRBJ2-7; maybe TRBD1 (7 bases). Germline assignment: CDR1 MNHEY and CDR2 SMNVEV (reference sequence). The CDR3 extends over 19 amino acids. Trimming took 5 bases from V and 0 from J, leaving 26 bases between them. Written as DNA, the CDR3 is TGTGCCAGCAGTCCACGGACAGGACTAACCGTTAGAGGCTCCTACGAGCAGTACTTC. This translates into CASSPRTGLTVRGSYEQYF.

This clone came up a few times. The chain links TRBV7-2 to TRBJ2-5; D unresolved. This CDR3 spans 15 amino acids. Germline-derived CDR1 and CDR2 are SGHTA and FQGNSA. Trimming cost V 1 base and J 5 bases, with 14 bases left between them. The CDR3 DNA follows: TGTGCCAGCAGCTTAGTTCGCAGGAGATCGGAGACCCAGTACTTC. Protein sequence: CASSLVRRRSETQYF.

The gene calls are TRBV30 and TRBJ2-7, with D unclear. CDR3 length equals 11 residues. CDR1 is GTSNPN, CDR2 SVGIG, per germline (reference sequence). V lost 2 bases, J lost 5 bases, and 7 bases lay in between. CDR3 nucleotides: TGTGCCTGGAGTTTGGGGAACGAGCAGTACTTC. It codes for CAWSLGNEQYF. Together with reference TRBV30 and TRBJ2-7, the CDR3 gives the full variable domain: SQTIHQWPATLVQPVGSPLSLECTVEGTSNPNLYWYRQAAGRGLQLLFYSVGIGQISSEVPQNLSASRPQDRQFILSSKKLLLSDSGFYLCAWSLGNEQYFGPGTRLTVT.

This rearrangement joins TRBV5-6 to TRBJ2-6, with no clear D. The germline CDR1 and CDR2 sequences are SGHDT and YYEEEE. This CDR3 contains 16 residues. V was trimmed by 0 bases and J by 4 bases, leaving 11 bases between them. In DNA, the CDR3 is TGTGCCAGCAGCTTGGCCGGTTCGTGGGGGGCCAACGTCCTGACTTTC. It encodes CASSLAGSWGANVLTF.

V and J are TRBV5-1 and TRBJ2-1; the match to TRBD2 covers 12 bases. J gave up 6 bases and V 4 bases, and 8 bases lay outside the gene matches. The CDR3 length is 16 residues. CDR1 is SGHRS, CDR2 YFSETQ, per germline. CDR3 sequence (DNA): TGCGCCAGCAGCGCCCTGACTAGCGGGAGTTTCAATGAGCAGTTCTTC. It translates to CASSALTSGSFNEQFF.

The sample holds a few counts of this clone. The CDR3 bases are TGCGCCAGCAGCTTGGTACCGACAACAGATACGCAGTATTTT. It codes for CASSLVPTTDTQYF. V is TRBV5-1 and J is TRBJ2-3; D uncertain. The V and J ends lost 0 bases and 3 bases respectively, with 8 bases between them. Germline CDR1 SGHRS, CDR2 YFSETQ. The CDR3 spans 14 residues. The full variable domain, in which reference TRBV5-1 and TRBJ2-3 provide the parts outside the CDR3, is KAGVTQTPRYLIKTRGQQVTLSCSPISGHRSVSWYQQTPGQGLQFLFEYFSETQRNKGNFPGRFSGRQFSNSRSEMNVSTLELGDSALYLCASSLVPTTDTQYFGPGTRLTVL.

In DNA form, the CDR3 reads TGCGCCAGCAGCCCCCTAGCGGGGGTGAGCGGGGAGCTGTTTTTT. This gives the protein CASSPLAGVSGELFF. The rearrangement links TRBV5-1 to TRBJ2-2, with 10 bases that match TRBD2. Germline CDR1 is SGHRS and CDR2 is YFSETQ. The CDR3 totals 15 residues. Trimming removed 4 bases from V and 7 bases from J; junction bases left unmatched: 7.

This clone appeared a few times. V is TRBV19 and J is TRBJ2-7; the match to TRBD2 covers 7 bases. The CDR3 has 15 amino acids. Germline-derived CDR1 and CDR2 are LNHDA and SQIVND (reference sequence). Germline trimming cut 5 bases from V and 3 bases from J; bases unmatched to any gene: 10. The CDR3 sequence is CASSPLGRGNYEQYF. CDR3 coding DNA: TGTGCCAGTAGTCCGTTGGGGCGGGGGAACTACGAGCAGTACTTC.

This clone was counted a few times. J is TRBJ2-5 and V is TRBV7-2; perhaps TRBD1 as D (6 bases). V was cut by 5 bases and J by 2 bases, with 12 bases left in between. CDR3 length: 14 amino acids. CDR1 is SGHTA, CDR2 FQGNSA, per germline. CDR3 sequence reads: CASSRGQQQETQYF. The CDR3 DNA sequence: TGTGCCAGCAGCCGAGGACAGCAACAAGAGACCCAGTACTTC.

The CDR3 spells CASSQGLGISTGYEQYF. The DNA for the CDR3 is TGTGCCAGCAGCCAAGGGCTCGGCATTTCTACTGGCTACGAGCAGTACTTC. The gene calls are TRBV4-2 and TRBJ2-7; D not certain. Germline CDR1 and CDR2: LGHNA and YNFKEQ. The CDR3 sequence is 17 residues long. V gave up 1 base and J gave up 3 bases, with 19 bases separating them.

The CDR3 DNA sequence: TGTGCCAGCAGCTTCCTATATCGGAATGAGCAGTTCTTC. Its translation is CASSFLYRNEQFF. The chain links TRBV5-7 to TRBJ2-1; no clear D gene. TRBV5-7 is filed as an ORF, its function uncertain. The V and J ends lost 2 bases and 7 bases respectively, with 10 bases between them. The CDR3 totals 13 residues.

This clone appeared once. J is TRBJ1-2 and V is TRBV29-1; 11 nucleotides line up with TRBD1. The germline V gene encodes CDR1 SQVTM and CDR2 ANQGSEA. The CDR3 consists of 12 residues. CDR3 in amino acids: CGQGAGDYGYTF. The CDR3 nucleotides read TGCGGACAGGGGGCTGGGGACTATGGCTACACCTTC.

The chain carries TRBV5-1 and TRBJ2-5; D perhaps matches TRBD2 (6 bases). The V end was cut by 0 bases, the J end by 5 bases, with 11 bases between. This CDR3 has 14 amino acids. Germline lookup yields CDR1 SGHRS and CDR2 YFSETQ. The DNA of the CDR3 is TGCGCCAGCAGCTTGGAGGCGGGATCGGAGACCCAGTACTTC. Residues: CASSLEAGSETQYF.